Listed here are 9 T cell receptor beta chains from one sample, sequenced in a study of blood T cell repertoires in COVID-19. Only in-frame clones appear in the TCRdb table, and some are missing; sequencing was by immunoSEQ multiplex PCR. Among approximately 70,000 clones, roughly 89% were seen once, and the ten largest hold roughly 6.1%. Sequenced input: peripheral blood. The receptor source for this set is a woman aged 45-60 years with acute or convalescent COVID-19.

This clone has a single count. The rearrangement joins TRBV18 to TRBJ1-2; D is unresolved. This CDR3 has 14 amino acids. The germline CDR1 and CDR2 sequences are KGHSH and LQKENI. The V end lost 3 bases, the J end lost 4 bases, and 12 bases lay between the germline ends. This CDR3 reads CASSPGVAGYGYTF. CDR3 coding DNA: TGTGCCAGCTCACCCGGGGTGGCGGGCTATGGCTACACCTTC.

V usage is TRBV6-2 or TRBV6-3 and J usage is TRBJ2-2; the match to TRBD2 covers 11 bases. Trimming took 5 bases from V and 6 from J; bases not matched to a gene: 5. Per the germline V gene, CDR1 is MNHEY and CDR2 is SVGEGT. This CDR3 has 15 amino acids. CDR3 sequence: CASSLQLAGAGELFF. The CDR3 nucleotides are TGTGCCAGCAGTCTTCAACTAGCGGGAGCCGGGGAGCTGTTTTTT.

The V call is TRBV12-3 or TRBV12-4, the J call TRBJ2-1, with no clear D. The CDR3 runs to 10 residues. Deletions cut 5 bases from V and 10 bases from J, with 6 bases between. Here the CDR3 reads CASSVPEQFF. CDR3 coding DNA: TGTGCCAGCAGTGTCCCGGAGCAGTTCTTC.

This rearrangement joins TRBV30 to TRBJ2-4; D is perhaps TRBD2 (7 bases). Germline CDR1 reads GTSNPN; CDR2 reads SVGIG (reference sequence). V lost 0 bases and J 2 bases, leaving 11 bases between the germline ends. The CDR3 spans 15 residues. The CDR3: CAWSVGGGTKNIQYF. The CDR3 nucleotides are TGTGCCTGGAGTGTAGGGGGGGGGACCAAAAACATTCAGTACTTC.

This chain links TRBV5-1 with TRBJ1-5, with D unclear. The CDR3 consists of 14 residues. Per germline, CDR1 SGHRS and CDR2 YFSETQ. Trimming took off 0 bases at V and 2 bases at J, with 6 bases between the two ends. CDR3 amino acids: CASSLGAGNQPQHF. CDR3 bases: TGCGCCAGCAGCTTGGGGGCAGGCAATCAGCCCCAGCATTTT.

The gene calls are TRBV28 and TRBJ1-6; D may be TRBD1 (6 bases). Looked up from germline, CDR1 is MDHEN and CDR2 is SYDVKM. V was shortened by 8 bases and J by 5 bases, with 10 bases between the two germline ends. The CDR3 covers 13 residues. The CDR3 here is CASLGQNNSPLHF. In DNA, the CDR3 is TGTGCCAGCCTGGGACAAAATAATTCACCCCTCCACTTT.

The gene calls are TRBV7-9 and TRBJ1-2; a weak D match, TRBD1 (5 bases). V was clipped by 5 bases and J by 0 bases, with 10 bases between them. This CDR3 has 14 amino acids. The germline V gene has CDR1 SEHNR and CDR2 FQNEAQ (reference sequence). CDR3 loop: CASSASGANYGYTF. DNA for the CDR3: TGTGCCAGCAGCGCCTCGGGGGCTAACTATGGCTACACCTTC.

The chain links TRBV30 to TRBJ1-2; D might be TRBD1 (6 bases). Germline V CDR1 and CDR2: GTSNPN, SVGIG (reference sequence). Trimming took 0 bases from V and 9 from J, leaving 11 bases between them. The CDR3 consists of 12 residues. DNA of the CDR3: TGTGCCTGGAGTGTGGGGGCGACGAGCTACACCTTC. It is translated as CAWSVGATSYTF. Filled out from reference TRBV30 and TRBJ1-2, the complete variable domain reads SQTIHQWPATLVQPVGSPLSLECTVEGTSNPNLYWYRQAAGRGLQLLFYSVGIGQISSEVPQNLSASRPQDRQFILSSKKLLLSDSGFYLCAWSVGATSYTFGSGTRLTVV.

The chain joins TRBV6-2 or TRBV6-3 to TRBJ1-2; no definite D call. There are 15 residues in the CDR3. Germline CDR1 and CDR2: MNHEY and SVGEGT. Trimming shortened V by 5 bases and J by 4 bases, and 17 bases separated the two germline ends. As DNA, the CDR3 is TGTGCCAGCAGTGACCACCGGCAGACTACCTATGGCTACACCTTC. Encoded protein: CASSDHRQTTYGYTF.